This T cell receptor (beta chain) emerged from a study of T cell responses to AZD1222 COVID-19 vaccine. Study-level results: CD4 TCRs linked to vaccination spanned spike, dominating at 160-218 and 743-854.

The CDR3 has 12 residues. V was clipped by 5 bases and J by 14 bases, with 16 bases between them. Generated by immunoSEQ multiplex PCR, the TCRdb table keeps only in-frame clones and is missing some. The data show 75,000 to 85,000 clones, around three quarters seen once. Of note for this clone: Its antigen is still unknown.

The rearrangement uses TRBV12-3 or TRBV12-4 and TRBJ2-1; the D gene is possibly TRBD1 (6 bases). Source: peripheral blood, taken 28 days after the second dose of the MenACWY control vaccine. The TCR originated in an adult who received the MenACWY meningococcal vaccine as a control. Here the CDR3 reads CASSPDRDTEFF. The CDR3 DNA is TGTGCCAGCAGTCCCGATCGGGACACGGAGTTCTTC.